The 14 T cell receptor beta chains given below trace back to one sample, sequenced in a study of cytomegalovirus exposure and HLA in healthy donors. 13 Jbeta primers and 60 Vbeta primers were used for the PCR. Produced via immunoSEQ multiplex PCR; TCRdb's table is partial and in-frame only. The sample shows 110,000 or so clones, less than 80% of them seen only once. Sequencing input: PBMCs. These receptors came from a middle-aged woman in good health and CMV-seropositive.

J is TRBJ1-1 and V is TRBV7-2; D ambiguous. Trimming removed 6 bases at V and 1 base at J, with 9 bases between. Per the germline V gene, CDR1 is SGHTA and CDR2 is FQGNSA. The CDR3 has 13 amino acids. CDR3 sequence (DNA): TGTGCCAGCAGTTATTACACGAACACTGAAGCTTTCTTT. Its protein product is CASSYYTNTEAFF.

The chain combines TRBV7-2 with TRBJ1-3; D remains unclear. Between the trimmed V and J ends, which lost 2 bases and 0 bases, there was a span of 17 bases. CDR3 length equals 18 residues. Germline V gene data show CDR1 as SGHTA and CDR2 as FQGNSA. The DNA for the CDR3 is TGTGCCAGCAGCTTAATTGGCCGAACAGCCAGCTCTGGAAACACCATATATTTT. Translating gives CASSLIGRTASSGNTIYF.

This clone was seen a handful of times. The V gene is TRBV7-9, the J gene TRBJ2-3; no firm D call. V lost 1 base and J lost 4, with 9 bases in between. In germline, CDR1 is SEHNR, CDR2 FQNEAQ (reference sequence). The CDR3 sequence is 14 residues long. CDR3 in amino acids: CASSLGVAPDTQYF. The CDR3 bases are TGTGCCAGCAGCTTAGGGGTAGCCCCAGATACGCAGTATTTT.

The V and J genes are TRBV15 and TRBJ1-2; no firm D call. Germline CDR1 reads LNHNV; CDR2 reads YYDKDF (reference sequence). The length of the CDR3 is 12 residues. V lost 1 base to trimming and J lost 8 bases, with 8 bases between them. CDR3 amino acids: CATSRGTEGYTF. Here the CDR3 DNA reads TGTGCCACCAGCAGAGGTACTGAGGGCTACACCTTC.

The chain is built from TRBV6-6 and TRBJ2-7, with a tentative D call TRBD1 (5 bases). The V gene's germline CDR1 is MNHNY and CDR2 SVGAGI (reference sequence). The CDR3 is 12 amino acids. V was trimmed by 2 bases and J by 5 bases, leaving 7 bases between them. The CDR3 nucleotides read TGTGCCAGCAGTTACGACAGACACGAGCAGTACTTC. This codes for CASSYDRHEQYF.

This sequence joins TRBV7-9 and TRBJ1-5; D is perhaps TRBD1 (6 bases). CDR1 is SEHNR, CDR2 FQNEAQ, per germline (reference sequence). V lost 1 base and J 1 base, leaving 11 bases between the germline ends. This CDR3 spans 16 amino acids. DNA for the CDR3: TGTGCCAGCAGCTTAGGGGGCGGACAGAGCAATCAGCCCCAGCATTTT. It encodes CASSLGGGQSNQPQHF. The whole variable domain, remainder taken from reference TRBV7-9 and TRBJ1-5, is DTGVSQNPRHKITKRGQNVTFRCDPISEHNRLYWYRQTLGQGPEFLTYFQNEAQLEKSRLLSDRFSAERPKGSFSTLEIQRTEQGDSAMYLCASSLGGGQSNQPQHFGDGTRLSIL.

This clone occurred once. The V call is TRBV6-1, the J call TRBJ1-5, with 8 bases aligning to TRBD1. The CDR3 totals 14 residues. Germline V CDR1 and CDR2: MNHNS, SASEGT. The ends lost 7 bases at V and 7 bases at J; junction bases unmatched: 9. In nucleotides, the CDR3 is TGTGCCAGCACCTATGGACAGGGCCCCCAGCCCCAGCATTTT. Protein sequence: CASTYGQGPQPQHF.

This clone is a singleton in its sample. The chain combines TRBV4-1 with TRBJ2-7, with no clear D. Germline V gene data show CDR1 as MGHRA and CDR2 as YSYEKL. The CDR3 covers 15 residues. Trimming removed 0 bases at V and 3 bases at J, with 12 bases between. The CDR3 sequence: CASSQDLWRNYEQYF. CDR3 bases: TGCGCCAGCAGCCAAGATCTATGGCGGAACTACGAGCAGTACTTC.

The chain employs TRBV6-5 and TRBJ1-2, with 8 bases identical to TRBD1. The germline CDR1 and CDR2 sequences are MNHEY and SVGAGI. The length of the CDR3 is 13 residues. The J segment lost 2 bases and the V segment lost 5 bases, leaving 1 base of the junction unmatched. CDR3 sequence reads: CASSRQGNYGYTF. CDR3 nucleotides: TGTGCCAGCAGTCGACAGGGGAACTATGGCTACACCTTC.

The chain employs TRBV25-1 and TRBJ1-5; the D gene is possibly TRBD1 (5 bases). Germline V CDR1 and CDR2: MGHDK, SYGVNS. V was pared by 11 bases and J by 3 bases, with 14 bases between. The CDR3 is 13 residues long. CDR3 sequence: CAPGRPSNQPQHF. CDR3 bases: TGTGCCCCAGGGCGCCCCTCCAATCAGCCCCAGCATTTT.

This clone was seen once. As DNA, the CDR3 is TGTGCCAGCAGCCCGTGGGGTTCTCAGGGGCAGTTCTTC. Translation gives CASSPWGSQGQFF. The chain recombines TRBV5-4 with TRBJ2-1, with D tentatively TRBD1 (5 bases). Germline CDR1 is SGHNT and CDR2 is YYREEE (reference sequence). V lost 4 bases and J lost 12, with 17 bases in between. The CDR3 has 13 residues. The full variable domain, its missing parts supplied by reference TRBV5-4 and TRBJ2-1, is ETGVTQSPTHLIKTRGQQVTLRCSSQSGHNTVSWYQQALGQGPQFIFQYYREEENGRGNFPPRFSGLQFPNYSSELNVNALELDDSALYLCASSPWGSQGQFFGPGTRLTVL.

The chain is built from TRBV5-6 and TRBJ1-4; weak D call: TRBD1 (5 bases). The germline V gene encodes CDR1 SGHDT and CDR2 YYEEEE. V was pared by 1 base and J by 1 base, with 8 bases between. The CDR3 totals 15 residues. The CDR3 protein is CASSLPGETNEKLFF. DNA of the CDR3: TGTGCCAGCAGCTTGCCGGGGGAAACTAATGAAAAACTGTTTTTT.

The chain combines TRBV7-9 with TRBJ1-4; D not certain. V gave up 5 bases and J gave up 6 bases, with 13 bases separating them. This CDR3 is 14 amino acids long. Germline values: CDR1 SEHNR, CDR2 FQNEAQ (reference sequence). CDR3 DNA sequence: TGTGCCAGCAGCATCGCACGAGCGGATGAAAAACTGTTTTTT. Its translation: CASSIARADEKLFF.

The chain combines TRBV6-6 with TRBJ2-1; TRBD2 agrees at 8 bases. This CDR3 contains 14 residues. After removal of 2 bases from V and 7 bases from J, the junction contained 4 bases not matched to a gene. Germline CDR1 and CDR2: MNHNY and SVGAGI (reference sequence). The CDR3, as DNA: TGTGCCAGCAGTTACAGCGCGGGAGGAAATGAGCAGTTCTTC. As protein: CASSYSAGGNEQFF.